Listed below are T cell receptor beta chains from one sample, sequenced in a study of T cell repertoires in cytomegalovirus infection. TCRdb analysed the reads with MiXCR anew, one entry per CDR3 protein. The sample consists of 360,000 or so distinct CDR3 sequences, 34% of them appearing once. These receptors' antigens are unknown. The sample here was cultured PBMCs, taken from culture after CMV antigen stimulation. Receptors originate from a human donor in good health (CMV status not recorded). Some clones in this sample may be carry-over from other donors' samples. CDR3s include the opening cysteine and the closing phenylalanine or tryptophan. D genes are given only for firm matches. Clone sizes are given selectively: once, few, many, or a class where the clone is expanded.

v_gene,len,abundance,j_gene,d_gene,CDR3aa,CDR3nt
TRBV2,15,few,TRBJ2-4,NA,CASTQGRGQGNIQYF,TGTGCCAGCACCCAAGGGAGGGGGCAGGGAAACATTCAGTACTTC
TRBV12-3/TRBV12-4,19,few,TRBJ2-1,TRBD2,CASSAGTPGLAEGPPEQFF,TGTGCCAGCAGTGCGGGAACCCCGGGACTAGCGGAAGGACCCCCTGAGCAGTTCTTC
TRBV12-3/TRBV12-4,19,few,TRBJ2-3,TRBD2,CASSQTPGLAGRSTDTQYF,TGTGCCAGCAGTCAAACCCCGGGACTAGCGGGGAGAAGCACAGATACGCAGTATTTT
TRBV7-2,17,many,TRBJ2-3,TRBD2,CASSARLAGGPTDTQYF,TGTGCCAGCAGCGCCCGACTAGCGGGAGGGCCTACAGATACGCAGTATTTT
TRBV12-3/TRBV12-4,16,few,TRBJ2-2,TRBD2,CASIPGGHRGTGELFF,TGTGCCAGCATCCCGGGAGGACACCGAGGGACCGGGGAGCTGTTTTTT
TRBV7-3,13,few,TRBJ2-5,NA,CASSASLQETQYF,TGTGCCAGCAGCGCAAGTTTACAAGAGACCCAGTACTTC
TRBV7-2,14,NA,TRBJ1-5,NA,CASSSDAGNQPQHF,TGTGCCAGCAGCTCAGACGCAGGGAATCAGCCCCAGCATTTT
TRBV29-1,12,few,TRBJ1-1,NA,CSVREPVTEAFF,TGCAGCGTTAGGGAGCCGGTAACTGAAGCTTTCTTT
TRBV6-6,17,few,TRBJ2-7,TRBD1,CASSSPAGGTGSYEQYF,TGTGCCAGCAGTTCACCGGCGGGCGGGACAGGGTCTTACGAGCAGTACTTC
TRBV24-1,16,NA,TRBJ1-4,NA,CATSDAGPRGYEKLFF,TGTGCCACCAGTGATGCTGGACCCAGGGGATATGAAAAACTGTTTTTT
TRBV7-2,12,NA,TRBJ2-3,NA,CASSVASDTQYF,TGTGCCAGTAGCGTAGCGTCGGATACGCAGTATTTT
TRBV10-3,15,NA,TRBJ2-5,TRBD2,CAISEGRVQQETQYF,TGTGCCATCAGTGAAGGGAGGGTACAACAAGAGACCCAGTACTTC
TRBV7-2,16,few,TRBJ2-7,TRBD1,CASSKGGQGQTYEQYF,TGTGCCAGCAGCAAAGGGGGACAGGGCCAGACCTACGAGCAGTACTTC
TRBV20-1,12,NA,TRBJ2-7,NA,CSVSQGGDEQYF,TGCAGTGTGTCCCAAGGGGGGGACGAGCAGTACTTC
TRBV19,10,NA,TRBJ1-2,NA,CASREYGYTF,TGTGCCAGTAGGGAGTATGGCTACACCTTC
TRBV28,12,NA,TRBJ2-5,NA,CASSSLEETQYF,TGTGCCAGCAGTTCGCTAGAAGAGACCCAGTACTTC
TRBV20-1,16,NA,TRBJ1-6,NA,CSALGGGSSYNSPLHF,TGCAGTGCTTTAGGTGGTGGAAGCTCCTATAATTCACCCCTCCACTTT
TRBV7-8,15,few,TRBJ2-3,NA,CASSPGATGTDTQYF,TGTGCCAGCAGCCCGGGGGCCACGGGCACAGATACGCAGTATTTT
TRBV2,16,NA,TRBJ2-5,NA,CASSEAQEGLSETQYF,TGTGCCAGCAGTGAAGCGCAGGAGGGTCTATCAGAGACCCAGTACTTC
TRBV4-1,17,NA,TRBJ1-2,TRBD1,CASRRPGGGNRNYGYTF,TGCGCCAGCAGACGACCAGGGGGTGGAAATCGTAACTATGGCTACACCTTC
TRBV7-3,13,NA,TRBJ2-3,NA,CASSAFYTDTQYF,TGTGCCAGCAGCGCTTTCTACACAGATACGCAGTATTTT
TRBV7-2,14,NA,TRBJ2-1,TRBD2,CASSLRTSYNEQFF,TGTGCCAGCAGCCTCCGGACTAGCTACAATGAGCAGTTCTTC
TRBV6-2/TRBV6-3,14,NA,TRBJ2-1,NA,CASTQTGVGGEQFF,TGTGCCAGCACCCAAACAGGCGTGGGCGGTGAGCAGTTCTTC
TRBV18,14,NA,TRBJ1-5,NA,CASSPGTFNQPQHF,TGTGCCAGCTCACCAGGGACATTCAATCAGCCCCAGCATTTT
TRBV7-2,15,NA,TRBJ2-1,TRBD2,CASSRGGSGIGEQFF,TGTGCCAGCAGCCGGGGAGGTAGCGGGATTGGAGAGCAGTTCTTC
TRBV7-2,16,NA,TRBJ2-1,TRBD2,CASSLIAGGYYNEQFF,TGTGCCAGCAGCTTAATTGCGGGAGGGTACTACAATGAGCAGTTCTTC
TRBV19,16,NA,TRBJ2-5,NA,CASSILGGGRQETQYF,TGTGCCAGTAGTATCTTGGGGGGAGGACGCCAAGAGACCCAGTACTTC
TRBV20-1,13,few,TRBJ2-5,TRBD1,CSAIRTGEKTQYF,TGCAGTGCTATTCGGACAGGGGAAAAGACCCAGTACTTC
TRBV4-1,14,NA,TRBJ1-1,TRBD1,CASSRDRVYTEAFF,TGCGCCAGCAGCCGGGACAGGGTATACACTGAAGCTTTCTTT
TRBV6-2/TRBV6-3,16,few,TRBJ2-6,NA,CASSYEQGSGANVLTF,TGTGCCAGCAGTTACGAACAGGGCTCTGGGGCCAACGTCCTGACTTTC
TRBV5-6,13,few,TRBJ1-2,NA,CASSSDVDYGYTF,TGTGCCAGCAGCTCCGACGTGGACTATGGCTACACCTTC
TRBV19,14,few,TRBJ2-1,NA,CASSVRGPLNEQFF,TGTGCCAGTAGCGTACGAGGTCCCCTCAATGAGCAGTTCTTC
TRBV28,17,few,TRBJ2-2,TRBD2,CASFAPGLAANTGELFF,TGTGCCAGCTTTGCACCGGGACTAGCGGCTAACACCGGGGAGCTGTTTTTT
TRBV7-2,16,few,TRBJ2-1,NA,CASSAYGLGTINEQFF,TGTGCCAGCAGCGCATATGGCTTAGGAACCATCAATGAGCAGTTCTTC
TRBV28,14,few,TRBJ2-1,TRBD2,CASSPGGSIDEQFF,TGTGCCAGCAGTCCCGGCGGGAGTATCGATGAGCAGTTCTTC
TRBV12-3/TRBV12-4,12,NA,TRBJ1-2,TRBD1,CASSSPKQGGAF,TGTGCCAGCAGCTCCCCGAAACAGGGGGGGGCCTTC
TRBV19,17,few,TRBJ2-1,TRBD2,CASSMGLAGTSYNEQFF,TGTGCCAGTAGTATGGGACTAGCGGGGACCTCCTACAATGAGCAGTTCTTC
TRBV7-2,15,NA,TRBJ2-7,NA,CASSFTGHDAYEQYF,TGTGCCAGCAGCTTTACGGGACACGATGCCTACGAGCAGTACTTC
TRBV7-9,14,NA,TRBJ2-5,NA,CASSLASVSETQYF,TGTGCCAGCAGCTTAGCAAGCGTCTCCGAGACCCAGTACTTC
TRBV10-3,12,NA,TRBJ1-4,NA,CAISESNEKLFF,TGTGCCATCAGTGAAAGTAATGAAAAACTGTTTTTT
TRBV7-2,16,many,TRBJ2-1,NA,CASSLVGLPVGNEQFF,TGTGCCAGCAGCTTAGTAGGACTACCAGTGGGTAATGAGCAGTTCTTC
TRBV7-2,16,many,TRBJ2-7,TRBD2,CASSLALGSGIDEQYF,TGTGCCAGCAGCTTAGCTTTGGGGAGCGGGATCGACGAGCAGTACTTC
TRBV7-6,12,NA,TRBJ2-5,NA,CASSTYQETQYF,TGTGCCAGCAGCACGTACCAAGAGACCCAGTACTTC
TRBV15,14,NA,TRBJ2-1,NA,CATSPELVYNEQFF,TGTGCCACCAGCCCGGAGCTGGTATACAATGAGCAGTTCTTC